This TCR beta chain is drawn from a study of cytomegalovirus exposure and HLA in healthy donors. CDR1 and CDR2 (germline): LNHDA, SQIVND (reference sequence). The V gene end was trimmed by 7 bases and the J gene end by 0 bases; junction bases not matched to a gene: 5. The CDR3 sequence is 16 residues long. Whole-study results and caveats: It was shown in a later analysis that HLA-associated TCR beta chains were more clonally expanded than other, equally common chains. A later analysis linked 15,000 to 20,000 TCR beta sequences to HLA alleles at 0.05 false discovery rate.

The PCR used 60 Vbeta and 13 Jbeta primers. Assay: immunoSEQ multiplex PCR; the TCRdb copy retains only in-frame clones and omits some. The table lists 150,000 to 200,000 clones, 68% of them singletons, with roughly 1.4% in the top ten. Notes on this clone: Its matching antigen is unknown.

The chain has TRBV19 and TRBJ2-6; 8 positions match TRBD2. The source material was PBMCs. This clonotype was obtained from a man aged 45-65 years in good health and CMV-seronegative. The CDR3 DNA reads TGTGCCAGTAAGGCTGGGACTAGCTCTGGGGCCAACGTCCTGACTTTC. Translating gives CASKAGTSSGANVLTF.